The subject of this entry is one T cell receptor beta chain. Clones were sequenced by immunoSEQ multiplex PCR, and TCRdb holds only the in-frame ones, with some missing. Among approximately 67,000 clones listed, about 91% were seen once. This CDR3 is built from 16 residues. This sample is part of a study of blood T cell repertoires in COVID-19. Study at large: Both acute and convalescent COVID-19 samples were obtained from the United States, Italy and Spain. Nucleic acid was either cDNA or gDNA, and it came from T cells, B-cell-depleted T cells, or PBMCs.

The V call is TRBV21-1, the J call TRBJ2-7; the table's D call, TRBD2, has no DNA check behind it. TRBV21-1 is labeled a pseudogene. This clonotype was obtained from an older woman with active COVID-19. The specimen was peripheral blood. In nucleotides, the CDR3 is TGTGCCAGCAGCAAAGCGGGAGGTCGGACACGGGACGGGCAGTACTTC. Amino acids: CASSKAGGRTRDGQYF.